A selection of T cell receptor beta chains follows, all from one sample in a study of OX40 agonist ivuxolimab in advanced cancers. This table comes from immunoSEQ multiplex PCR, and its TCRdb copy is limited to in-frame clones, with some not included. There are more than 65,000 clones in the sample; approximately 90% occur only once, and under 1.1% lies in the top ten. The material sequenced was CD4+ or CD8+ T cells sorted from blood, taken in a trial of the OX40 agonist ivuxolimab. These receptors were collected from an adult with an advanced solid tumor such as melanoma, head and neck, liver or kidney cancer. Each CDR3 is given with its conserved first and last residue.

CASSPNRGRTYEQYF,TRBJ2-7,TRBV4-2
CASSISLANTEAFF,TRBJ1-1,TRBV19
CASSLRLAGGLNTGELFF,TRBJ2-2,TRBV11-2
CASSRRGRTIEAFF,TRBJ1-1,TRBV7-8
CASSLDGGTQYF,TRBJ2-5,TRBV7-9
CASSIGRGLTQYF,TRBJ2-3,TRBV19
CASSWQGTETSTDTQYF,TRBJ2-3,TRBV5-1
CASSYSNVQETQYF,TRBJ2-5,TRBV6-5
CASSRYPGTVYEQYF,TRBJ2-7,TRBV11-2
CASSLRGTGAYEQYF,TRBJ2-7,TRBV7-2
CASSFSRAGQPQHF,TRBJ1-5,TRBV28
CASSLGASGATYEQYF,TRBJ2-7,TRBV11-3
CASSATGVETQYF,TRBJ2-5,TRBV25-1
CASSLDGPNIQYF,TRBJ2-4,TRBV5-1
CSARTSETQYF,TRBJ2-5,TRBV20-1
CASSAWTSGSNEQFF,TRBJ2-1,TRBV9
CASSIDHRGGMNTEAFF,TRBJ1-1,TRBV19
CASSASGTSTSGQYF,TRBJ2-7,TRBV9
CASSYSPWGVGNTIYF,TRBJ1-3,TRBV6-5
CAISFLVGEQFF,TRBJ2-1,TRBV10-3
CASSPYTGGLGELFF,TRBJ2-2,TRBV9
CAWSAPRDRIYGYTF,TRBJ1-2,TRBV30
CASSFERNEQYF,TRBJ2-7,TRBV11-2
CASSEIDVNSPLHF,TRBJ1-6,TRBV6-1
CASSSPMAEEQFF,TRBJ2-1,TRBV28
CASSQYQASSNEQFF,TRBJ2-1,TRBV4-2
CSARVTELAFF,TRBJ1-1,TRBV20-1
CASSLGGYGYTF,TRBJ1-2,TRBV5-1
CASSFSDRASNQPQHF,TRBJ1-5,TRBV28
CSASPGDEQFF,TRBJ2-1,TRBV20-1
CASSLGSSGQETQYF,TRBJ2-5,TRBV11-2
CASSPNTVSYEQYF,TRBJ2-7,TRBV11-2
CASSRQGSGANVLTF,TRBJ2-6,TRBV28
CASSFYRDGYNEQFF,TRBJ2-1,TRBV7-9
CASSLLAGKGETQYF,TRBJ2-5,TRBV28
CASSFAGDQPQHF,TRBJ1-5,TRBV18
CASSFPGLAAVGTQYF,TRBJ2-3,TRBV7-9